This T cell receptor beta chain was obtained from a study of T cell responses to AZD1222 COVID-19 vaccine. This clone was seen just once. Its antigen is unknown. CDR3 size: 17 residues. Germline CDR1 reads SGHAT; CDR2 reads FQNNGV. V shed 3 bases, J shed 3 bases, and the junction held 6 bases outside the gene matches. Clones were read by immunoSEQ multiplex PCR, and TCRdb kept only the in-frame ones, dropping some. This table holds about 97,000 clones, around nine tenths found once. Study-wide points: Two doses of AZD1222 preceded a rise in Spike-specific TCR breadth and depth. Only six people who got AZD1222 tested seropositive at baseline. Nearly half of spike-specific TCRs reportedly target variant regions that are unmutated in the B.1.351 and B.1.1.7 variants. Clonal diversity was possibly underestimated, and the donors were mostly white British, with more females.

The chain couples TRBV11-2 to TRBJ2-3, with TRBD2 matching 13 bases. This TCR was sampled from an adult in good health. The specimen was peripheral blood, collected on day 0 of AZD1222 vaccination. The CDR3 DNA reads as TGTGCCAGCAGCTTGGAAACTAGCGGGGGGGCGACAGATACGCAGTATTTT. This encodes CASSLETSGGATDTQYF.